These T cell receptor beta chains were read from a single sample in a study of T cell responses to AZD1222 COVID-19 vaccine. The data were produced by immunoSEQ multiplex PCR, yet TCRdb's version contains in-frame clones alone and is incomplete. The sample lists under 150,000 clones, around nine tenths occurring once. Sequenced material: peripheral blood, taken 28 days after the second AZD1222 dose. The receptors derive from an adult who received the AZD1222 COVID-19 vaccine. The conserved cysteine and the conserved F or W are not part of the CDR3 here. Rows give clone size only sometimes, using once, few, many, or a class for an expanded clone.

cdr3_aa	clone_size	v_call	j_call
ASSSRYGEAF	-	TRBV19	TRBJ1-1
ASRTGRGIEAF	-	TRBV5-5	TRBJ1-1
ASSDGNSPLH	-	TRBV25-1	TRBJ1-6
ASSRVLGTGTTDTQY	once	TRBV5-4	TRBJ2-3
SAREGAEAF	-	TRBV20-1	TRBJ1-1
ASMYGGTYEQY	-	TRBV3-1/TRBV3-2	TRBJ2-7
ASSSQGNQPQH	-	TRBV14	TRBJ1-5
ASTSGGIRNQPQH	-	TRBV28	TRBJ1-5
ASSANGNTIY	-	TRBV11-2	TRBJ1-3
ASSVGGQRNSPLH	-	TRBV9	TRBJ1-6
ASSVQGYEQY	-	TRBV5-1	TRBJ2-7
ASSYKFEGNTIY	-	TRBV6-5	TRBJ1-3
ASSPDLNTEAF	-	TRBV7-9	TRBJ1-1
ASVGLEETQY	-	TRBV18	TRBJ2-5
ASKAGFMNTEAF	-	TRBV6-5	TRBJ1-1
ASRGDTQY	-	TRBV2	TRBJ2-3
ASSRDSTGELF	-	TRBV6-4	TRBJ2-2
ASSPPGRNEKLF	-	TRBV19	TRBJ1-4
ASSQQDRGLTEAF	-	TRBV18	TRBJ1-1
ASSLESQGQGGYQPQH	-	TRBV11-3	TRBJ1-5
ASTIVGVSTEAF	-	TRBV28	TRBJ1-1
ASSEISSYNSPLH	-	TRBV27	TRBJ1-6
ASSLSGKQPQH	-	TRBV12-3/TRBV12-4	TRBJ1-5